This T cell receptor beta chain was observed in a study of T cell repertoires in cytomegalovirus infection. Whole-study results and caveats: Across the ex vivo response, the dominant clonotypes were HLA-C-restricted CMV-specific TCR beta clonotypes.

TCRdb recomputed calls from the reads with MiXCR, one row per CDR3 protein. The sample has 200,000 to 300,000 distinct CDR3 sequences, approximately 14% seen once. V was cut by 5 bases and J by 8 bases, with 9 bases left in between. Germline V gene sequence: CDR1 MNHEY, CDR2 SVGEGT. The CDR3 has 11 amino acids. This clonotype was counted at least ten times. Its antigen remains unknown. The gene calls are TRBV6-2 or TRBV6-3 and TRBJ1-1; D gene uncertain. The receptor was isolated from a human donor in good health (CMV status not recorded). Some clones in this sample may be carry-over from other donors' samples. The specimen sequenced was PBMCs. CDR3 bases: TGTGCCAGCAGTGGACTTTCCGAAGCTTTCTTT. This gives the protein CASSGLSEAFF.